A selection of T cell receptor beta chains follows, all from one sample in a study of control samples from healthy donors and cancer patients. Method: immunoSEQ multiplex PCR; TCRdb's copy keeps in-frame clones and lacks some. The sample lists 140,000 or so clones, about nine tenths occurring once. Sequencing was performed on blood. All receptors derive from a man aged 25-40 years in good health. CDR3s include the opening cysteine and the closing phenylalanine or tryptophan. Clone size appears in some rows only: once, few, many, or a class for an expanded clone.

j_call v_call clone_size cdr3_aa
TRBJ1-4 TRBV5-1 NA CASSYGTTNEKLFF
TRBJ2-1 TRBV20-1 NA CSASLGVIQFF
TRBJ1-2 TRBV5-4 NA CASSQGTDYGYTF
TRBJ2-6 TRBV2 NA CASIGARGGASGANVLTF
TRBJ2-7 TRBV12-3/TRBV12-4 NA CASSLRDSHEQYF
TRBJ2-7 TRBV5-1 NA CASSSPASGQFSYEQYF
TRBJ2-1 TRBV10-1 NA CASSSGGNYNEQFF
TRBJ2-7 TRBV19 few CASSKSVSYEQYF
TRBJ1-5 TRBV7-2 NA CASSLRMGQPQHF
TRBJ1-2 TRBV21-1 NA CASSKVVRERYGYTF
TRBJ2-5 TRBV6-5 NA CASRRVGQETQYF
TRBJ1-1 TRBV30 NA CAWRLLSSTEAFF
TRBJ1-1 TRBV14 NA CASSQESVRLNTEAFF
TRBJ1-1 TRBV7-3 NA CASRPTGYPNTEAFF
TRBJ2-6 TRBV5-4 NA CASSLGLSGGGGANVLTF
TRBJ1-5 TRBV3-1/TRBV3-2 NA CASSQGGKAGQPQHF
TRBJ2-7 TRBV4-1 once CASSQDSSFYEQYF
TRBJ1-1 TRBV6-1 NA CASSESKLYTEAFF
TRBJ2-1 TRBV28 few CASNPTSGGTHNEQFF
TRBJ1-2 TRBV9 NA CASSVGVNYGYTF
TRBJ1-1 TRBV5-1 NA CASSLEVSMNTEAFF
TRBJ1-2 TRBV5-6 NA CASSRRQGASYGYTF
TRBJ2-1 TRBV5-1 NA CASSRGLAGDSRSSYNEQFF
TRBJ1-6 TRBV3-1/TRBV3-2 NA CASSLVQGRDNSPLHF
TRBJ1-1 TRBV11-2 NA CASSFPGANTEAFF
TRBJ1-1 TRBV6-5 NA CASSYDMDTEAFF
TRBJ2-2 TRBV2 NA CASSDRAAGELFF
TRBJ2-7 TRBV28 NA CASRAGTGYEQYF
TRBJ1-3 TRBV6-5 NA CASSFWGPGNTIYF
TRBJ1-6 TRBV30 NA CAWKKGKVSYNSPLHF
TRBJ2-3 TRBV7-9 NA CASSLGEGVPDTQYF
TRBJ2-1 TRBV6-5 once CASRGAGGAYNEQFF
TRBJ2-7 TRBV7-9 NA CASSFINAGEGSYEQYF
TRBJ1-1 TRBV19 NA CASTLGRGTEAFF
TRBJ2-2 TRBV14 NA CASSQGLLNTGELFF
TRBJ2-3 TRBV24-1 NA CATSPHGGEDTQYF
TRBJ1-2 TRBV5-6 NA CASSLERVTNYGYTF
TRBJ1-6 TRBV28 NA CASEVSSYNSPLHF
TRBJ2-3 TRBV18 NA CASSPASGGENTQYF
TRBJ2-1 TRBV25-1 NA CASSGHHGGSYNEQFF
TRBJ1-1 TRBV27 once CASSRGQDEAFF
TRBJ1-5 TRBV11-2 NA CASSKGGQPQHF
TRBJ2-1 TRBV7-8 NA CASRQDIGGAGANNEQFF
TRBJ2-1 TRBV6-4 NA CASSDPQRGFHEQFF
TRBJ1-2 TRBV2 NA CASRRDRGEGYTF
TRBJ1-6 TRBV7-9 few CASSPLEGRNSPLHF
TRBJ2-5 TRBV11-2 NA CASSFTTGKETQYF
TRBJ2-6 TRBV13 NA CASSSNPGAGANVLTF
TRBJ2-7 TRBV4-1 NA CASSQAGAYEQYF
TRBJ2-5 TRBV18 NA CASSSGRVETQYF
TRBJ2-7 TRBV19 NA CASSQGALNEQYF
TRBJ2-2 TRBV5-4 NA CASSFRPRNTGELFF
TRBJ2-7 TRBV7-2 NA CASSLAPGYEQYF
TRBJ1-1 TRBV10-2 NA CASSEELVNTEAFF
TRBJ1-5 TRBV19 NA CASSTQGRQPQHF